The next 26 T cell receptor beta chains were all read from a single sample in a study of blood T cell repertoires in COVID-19. Data came from immunoSEQ multiplex PCR; TCRdb stores just in-frame clones and leaves some out. The repertoire consists of about 150,000 clones, with under 90% occurring once and the leading ten covering roughly 1.9%. Sequencing was performed on peripheral blood. The source of these receptors is a woman over 75 with acute or convalescent COVID-19.

The rearrangement uses TRBV9 and TRBJ2-3, with TRBD2 matching 8 bases. The germline gives CDR1 SGDLS, CDR2 YYNGEE. V dropped 6 bases and J dropped 4; count of bases not matched to a gene: 7. The CDR3 consists of 14 residues. As DNA, the CDR3 is TGTGCCAGCACCGGGGGGGGTTTGGCAGATACGCAGTATTTT. This sequence encodes CASTGGGLADTQYF.

V usage is TRBV11-1 and J usage is TRBJ2-7; the match to TRBD2 covers 11 bases. V trimming: 3 bases; J trimming: 7 bases; junction bases outside the gene matches: 8. Looked up from germline, CDR1 is SGHAT and CDR2 is FQDESV (reference sequence). CDR3 size: 15 residues. CDR3: CASSLVASGGSEQYF. CDR3 DNA sequence: TGTGCCAGCAGCTTGGTGGCTAGCGGGGGGAGTGAGCAGTACTTC.

This clone has only one observation. The J gene is TRBJ2-3, the V gene TRBV25-1, with D hard to call. The CDR3 is 12 residues long. V lost 0 bases to trimming and J lost 6 bases, with 4 bases between them. Germline CDR1 is MGHDK and CDR2 is SYGVNS. The CDR3 is CASSEYRDTQYF. The CDR3, as DNA: TGTGCCAGCAGTGAATATCGTGATACGCAGTATTTT.

V gene TRBV15 combines with J gene TRBJ2-1, with D possibly TRBD2 on 5 matching bases. The V end lost 4 bases, the J end lost 7 bases, and 14 bases lay between the germline ends. Germline assignment: CDR1 LNHNV and CDR2 YYDKDF (reference sequence). The CDR3 totals 14 residues. CDR3 residues: CATSNRFGGNEQFF. CDR3 sequence (DNA): TGTGCCACCAGCAACCGCTTCGGAGGAAATGAGCAGTTCTTC.

The chain joins TRBV2 to TRBJ2-3, with D possibly being TRBD2 (6 bases). The germline CDR1 and CDR2 sequences are SNHLY and FYNNEI. Trimming took off 8 bases at V and 2 bases at J, with 14 bases between the two ends. This CDR3 has 14 residues. The CDR3 protein is CASLRWRDTDTQYF. CDR3 bases: TGTGCCAGCTTGAGGTGGAGGGACACAGATACGCAGTATTTT.

This clone showed up just a few times. The chain uses TRBV15 and TRBJ2-5; maybe TRBD1 (5 bases). The germline gives CDR1 LNHNV, CDR2 YYDKDF (reference sequence). The CDR3 sequence is 14 residues long. The V end lost 5 bases, the J end lost 4 bases, and 14 bases lay between the germline ends. In DNA, the CDR3 is TGTGCCACCAGCTCAGGCAAGGGGCTAGAGACCCAGTACTTC. Its translation: CATSSGKGLETQYF. Combining the CDR3 with reference TRBV15 and TRBJ2-5 gives the whole variable domain DAMVIQNPRYQVTQFGKPVTLSCSQTLNHNVMYWYQQKSSQAPKLLFHYYDKDFNNEADTPDNFQSRRPNTSFCFLDIRSPGLGDTAMYLCATSSGKGLETQYFGPGTRLLVL.

The chain uses TRBV6-1 and TRBJ2-2, with 9 bases aligning to TRBD1. V trimming: 3 bases; J trimming: 5 bases; junction bases outside the gene matches: 10. CDR3 length equals 17 residues. Germline CDR1 MNHNS, CDR2 SASEGT. As DNA, the CDR3 is TGTGCCAGCAGTGACCCAACCGGGACAGGGTTTACCGGGGAGCTGTTTTTT. Translation: CASSDPTGTGFTGELFF.

This rearrangement joins TRBV29-1 to TRBJ1-4; D is unclear. The germline V and J ends were trimmed by 4 bases and 6 bases, with 12 bases remaining between them. This CDR3 spans 13 amino acids. Germline V lookup: CDR1 SQVTM, CDR2 ANQGSEA. The CDR3 DNA reads as TGCAGCGTTGCTCTATGGCTAGATGAAAAACTGTTTTTT. It codes for CSVALWLDEKLFF.

Points on this clone: The same CDR3 also results from other DNA sequences found in this sample. The J gene is TRBJ2-3, the V gene TRBV19; 8 bases are a match to TRBD2. The CDR3 is 15 amino acids. The trim removed 3 bases at V and 1 base at J, leaving 3 bases unmatched. CDR1 and CDR2 (germline): LNHDA, SQIVND (reference sequence). For the CDR3, the DNA is TGTGCCAGTAGTATTCCGGGGGGGGGCACAGATACGCAGTATTTT. It codes for CASSIPGGGTDTQYF.

This sequence joins TRBV30 and TRBJ2-7; the D is unclear. CDR3 length: 13 residues. Germline lookup yields CDR1 GTSNPN and CDR2 SVGIG (reference sequence). The germline V and J ends were trimmed by 4 bases and 2 bases, with 12 bases remaining between them. The CDR3 loop is CAWMTRMPYEQYF. Here the CDR3 DNA reads TGTGCCTGGATGACTCGGATGCCCTACGAGCAGTACTTC.

The rearrangement uses TRBV11-2 and TRBJ1-6, with D tentatively TRBD1 (6 bases). CDR1 SGHAT and CDR2 FQNNGV come from the germline V gene. The CDR3 length is 16 residues. Trimming left V 2 bases short and J 6 bases short, with 14 bases between. The CDR3 sequence: CASSLSGGRGNSPLHF. The CDR3 region has the DNA TGTGCCAGCAGCTTAAGCGGGGGGCGGGGTAATTCACCCCTCCACTTT.

The chain has TRBV5-1 and TRBJ2-7; D is possibly TRBD1 (6 bases). V was shortened by 5 bases and J by 0 bases, with 9 bases between the two germline ends. From germline, CDR1 is SGHRS and CDR2 YFSETQ. CDR3 length equals 13 residues. The CDR3 spells CASRIQGSYEQYF. CDR3 nucleotides: TGCGCCAGCAGAATACAGGGCTCCTACGAGCAGTACTTC.

This chain joins TRBV27 and TRBJ1-4; D remains ambiguous. Deletions cut 6 bases from V and 4 bases from J, with 9 bases between. The germline gives CDR1 MNHEY, CDR2 SMNVEV (reference sequence). CDR3 length: 13 residues. This CDR3 reads CASRPLSNEKLFF. In DNA form, the CDR3 reads TGTGCCAGCAGGCCACTGAGTAATGAAAAACTGTTTTTT.

The CDR3 here is CASSPELGTSVHGELFF. In DNA form, the CDR3 reads TGTGCCAGCAGCCCCGAACTGGGGACTAGCGTCCACGGGGAGCTGTTTTTT. The rearrangement uses TRBV9 and TRBJ2-2, with TRBD2 identical over 10 bases. Germline CDR1 is SGDLS and CDR2 is YYNGEE. The V gene end was trimmed by 4 bases and the J gene end by 7 bases; junction bases not matched to a gene: 13. This CDR3 region has 17 residues.

This CDR3 reads CASSLLGGRNEAFF. The CDR3 nucleotides read TGTGCCAGCAGCCTGCTGGGAGGGAGGAATGAAGCTTTCTTT. V gene TRBV5-8 combines with J gene TRBJ1-1; D unresolved. V was pared by 4 bases and J by 7 bases, with 17 bases between. The germline gives CDR1 SGHTS, CDR2 YDEGEE. The CDR3 spans 14 residues. Full variable domain (rest looked up from reference TRBV5-8 and TRBJ1-1): EAGVTQSPTHLIKTRGQQATLRCSPISGHTSVYWYQQALGLGLQFLLWYDEGEERNRGNFPPRFSGRQFPNYSSELNVNALELEDSALYLCASSLLGGRNEAFFGQGTRLTVV.

This chain connects TRBV19 to TRBJ1-5; D ambiguous. Looked up from germline, CDR1 is LNHDA and CDR2 is SQIVND (reference sequence). Trimming removed 8 bases from V and 4 bases from J, with 15 bases in between. This CDR3 is 14 amino acids long. The DNA of the CDR3 is TGTGCCAGTCAGAACTTTAACGGGAATCAGCCCCAGCATTTT. Protein product: CASQNFNGNQPQHF.

V and J are TRBV6-6 and TRBJ2-7, with 8 bases matching TRBD2. From germline, CDR1 is MNHNY and CDR2 SVGAGI (reference sequence). This CDR3 is 16 amino acids long. With 0 bases clipped from V and 2 bases from J, the junction kept 6 bases outside the gene matches. CDR3 protein: CASSYSASGPPYEQYF. CDR3 nucleotides: TGTGCCAGCAGTTACTCGGCTAGCGGGCCGCCCTACGAGCAGTACTTC.

This chain uses TRBV12-3 or TRBV12-4 with TRBJ2-3; D remains ambiguous. V was pared by 2 bases and J by 5 bases, with 8 bases between. The CDR3 totals 13 residues. CDR3 amino acids: CASSLSVGDTQYF. DNA of the CDR3: TGTGCCAGCAGTTTATCAGTTGGAGATACGCAGTATTTT.

The V and J genes are TRBV5-1 and TRBJ2-2, with 11 nucleotides matching TRBD1. Per germline, CDR1 SGHRS and CDR2 YFSETQ. V shed 0 bases, J shed 1 base, and the junction held 2 bases outside the gene matches. The CDR3 spans 17 residues. The CDR3, as DNA: TGCGCCAGCAGCTTGGCCGGGACAGGGGGGAACACCGGGGAGCTGTTTTTT. Protein: CASSLAGTGGNTGELFF.

The CDR3 DNA reads as TGTGCCAGCTCACCCAGGGGCTCGAGCTCCTACAATGAGCAGTTCTTC. It yields the protein CASSPRGSSSYNEQFF. The chain carries TRBV18 and TRBJ2-1; tentatively, D is TRBD1 (6 bases). V lost 3 bases to trimming and J lost 0 bases, with 12 bases between them. The CDR3 extends over 16 amino acids. CDR1 KGHSH and CDR2 LQKENI come from the germline V gene.

This clone showed up just a few times. The chain carries TRBV19 and TRBJ2-5, with 11 bases matching TRBD2. With V trimmed by 5 bases and J by 4 bases, 9 bases remained unmatched. The CDR3 is made up of 16 amino acids. Germline CDR1 LNHDA, CDR2 SQIVND (reference sequence). This CDR3 reads CASSPLAGGHRETQYF. CDR3 coding DNA: TGTGCCAGTAGTCCATTAGCGGGGGGGCACCGAGAGACCCAGTACTTC.

This clone was observed a single time. The CDR3 DNA reads TGTGCCAGTAGTACCACGACAGGAATCAACTATGGCTACACCTTC. Its translation: CASSTTTGINYGYTF. V usage is TRBV19 and J usage is TRBJ1-2; TRBD1 is a possible D gene (6 bases). Trimming pared 4 bases from V and 2 bases from J, leaving 14 bases between. Per germline, CDR1 LNHDA and CDR2 SQIVND (reference sequence). This CDR3 is 15 amino acids long.

The chain employs TRBV28 and TRBJ1-1; D remains unclear. V lost 1 base, J lost 2 bases, and 14 bases lay in between. Germline lookup yields CDR1 MDHEN and CDR2 SYDVKM. The CDR3 consists of 16 residues. The CDR3 DNA reads as TGTGCCAGCAGTTTATTGGCTCCGGGTTTCAACACTGAAGCTTTCTTT. Its protein is CASSLLAPGFNTEAFF.

The chain carries TRBV6-5 and TRBJ2-2; no firm D call. The V gene lost 7 bases and the J gene lost 0 bases, with 9 bases spanning the gap. The CDR3 is made up of 14 amino acids. Germline loops: CDR1 MNHEY, CDR2 SVGAGI. CDR3 protein: CASKSRANTGELFF. The CDR3 coding sequence is TGTGCCAGCAAGTCTAGAGCGAACACCGGGGAGCTGTTTTTT.

The V gene is TRBV15, the J gene TRBJ2-1; TRBD1 matches at 10 bases. The CDR3 has 14 residues. The ends lost 6 bases at V and 8 bases at J; junction bases unmatched: 7. Germline V gives CDR1 LNHNV, CDR2 YYDKDF (reference sequence). The CDR3 DNA sequence: TGTGCCACCAGTAGGACAGGGGGTTCGGATGAGCAGTTCTTC. Translating gives CATSRTGGSDEQFF.

The rearrangement joins TRBV7-2 to TRBJ2-3; tentatively, D is TRBD1 (5 bases). The V end was cut by 1 base, the J end by 10 bases, with 21 bases between. CDR3 length equals 16 residues. CDR1 is SGHTA, CDR2 FQGNSA, per germline. Here the CDR3 reads CASSLELGQGYGAQYF. Written as DNA, the CDR3 is TGTGCCAGCAGCTTAGAGTTGGGCCAGGGTTATGGGGCGCAGTATTTT.